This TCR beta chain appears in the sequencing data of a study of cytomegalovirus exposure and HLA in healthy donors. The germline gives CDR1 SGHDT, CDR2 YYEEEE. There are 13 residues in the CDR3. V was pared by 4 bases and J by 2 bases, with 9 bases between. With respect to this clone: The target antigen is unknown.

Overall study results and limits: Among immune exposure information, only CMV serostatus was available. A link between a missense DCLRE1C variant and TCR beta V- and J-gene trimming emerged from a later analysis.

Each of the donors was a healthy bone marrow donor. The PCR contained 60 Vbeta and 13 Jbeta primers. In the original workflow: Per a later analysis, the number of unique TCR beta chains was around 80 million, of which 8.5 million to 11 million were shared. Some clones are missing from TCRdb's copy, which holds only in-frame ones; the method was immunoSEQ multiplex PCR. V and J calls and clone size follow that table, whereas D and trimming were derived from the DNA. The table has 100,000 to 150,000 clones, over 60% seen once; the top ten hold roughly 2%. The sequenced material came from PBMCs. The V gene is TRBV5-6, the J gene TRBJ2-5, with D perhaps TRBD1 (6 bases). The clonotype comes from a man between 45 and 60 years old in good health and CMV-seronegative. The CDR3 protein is CASSLGQQETQYF. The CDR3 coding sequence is TGTGCCAGCAGCCTGGGACAACAAGAGACCCAGTACTTC.